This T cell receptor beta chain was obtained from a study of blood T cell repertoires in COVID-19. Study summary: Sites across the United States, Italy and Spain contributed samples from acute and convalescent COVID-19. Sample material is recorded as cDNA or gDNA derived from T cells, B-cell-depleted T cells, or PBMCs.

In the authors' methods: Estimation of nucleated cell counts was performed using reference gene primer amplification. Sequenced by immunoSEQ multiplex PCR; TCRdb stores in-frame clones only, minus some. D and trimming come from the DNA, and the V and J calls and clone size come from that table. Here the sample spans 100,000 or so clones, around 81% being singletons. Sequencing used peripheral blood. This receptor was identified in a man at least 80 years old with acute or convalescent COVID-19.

The CDR3 protein is CASSFYASANTGELFF. The CDR3 DNA sequence: TGTGCCAGCAGCTTTTACGCTAGTGCGAACACCGGGGAGCTGTTTTTT. The chain is built from TRBV11-2 and TRBJ2-2; D is ambiguous. The CDR3 covers 16 residues. Trimming took 3 bases from V and 0 from J, leaving 11 bases between them. Germline V gene lookup returns CDR1 SGHAT and CDR2 FQNNGV.